This entry lists 22 T cell receptor beta chains sequenced from one sample in a study of identical twins. MiXCR was run by TCRdb on the 5' RACE reads, yielding one entry per CDR3 protein. Of more than 400,000 distinct CDR3 sequences in the sample, 12% to 15% were seen once. The same specimen was also included in a second study, on yellow fever vaccine responses in identical twins.

The specimen was CD4+ T cells sorted from blood. The receptors were gathered from a woman younger than 35 in good health.

This clonotype was counted only a few times. The CDR3 coding sequence is TGTGCCAGCAGCTCCGATCGGGGCTACCGCTCCTACAATGAGCAGTTCTTC. Encoded protein: CASSSDRGYRSYNEQFF. This chain connects TRBV7-8 to TRBJ2-1; D could derive from TRBD1 or TRBD2 (5 bases each). Trimming removed 4 bases at V and 0 bases at J, with 16 bases between. Germline V lookup: CDR1 SGHVS, CDR2 FQNEAQ. CDR3 size: 17 residues. Looking up the rest from reference TRBV7-8 and TRBJ2-1 gives the full variable domain: GAGVSQSPRYKVAKRGQDVALRCDPISGHVSLFWYQQALGQGPEFLTYFQNEAQLDKSGLPSDRFFAERPEGSVSTLKIQRTQQEDSAVYLCASSSDRGYRSYNEQFFGPGTRLTVL.

The sample holds many counts of this clonotype. V and J are TRBV12-3 or TRBV12-4 and TRBJ2-3; 7 bases are shared with TRBD2. Germline trimming cut 5 bases from V and 2 bases from J; bases unmatched to any gene: 7. The CDR3 sequence is 15 residues long. CDR3 loop: CASSPIGGTTDTQYF. The DNA for the CDR3 is TGTGCCAGCAGTCCGATCGGGGGGACCACAGATACGCAGTATTTT.

This clonotype came up a few times. This chain joins TRBV7-9 and TRBJ2-3, with unresolved D. V lost 1 base and J lost 2, with 16 bases in between. Germline CDR1 and CDR2: SEHNR and FQNEAQ (reference sequence). The CDR3 runs to 17 residues. CDR3 nucleotides: TGTGCCAGCAGCTTAGGTCTATTCGTTAAGACCACAGATACGCAGTATTTT. It yields the protein CASSLGLFVKTTDTQYF.

The gene calls are TRBV20-1 and TRBJ2-3; D may be TRBD1 (5 bases). Germline V gives CDR1 DFQATT, CDR2 SNEGSKA (reference sequence). Trimming pared 6 bases from V and 5 bases from J, leaving 12 bases between. The CDR3 spans 12 residues. The chain's CDR3 is CSARQGLDTQYF. The DNA of the CDR3 is TGCAGTGCGAGGCAGGGTTTAGATACGCAGTATTTT.

This clonotype was seen at least ten times. This chain joins TRBV3-1 and TRBJ1-2; the D is unclear. CDR1 LGHDT and CDR2 YNNKEL come from the germline V gene (reference sequence). Trimming cost V 4 bases and J 8 bases, with 11 bases left between them. The CDR3 consists of 12 residues. The CDR3 nucleotides are TGTGCCAGCAGCCGGGAGGTCGGAGGCTACACCTTC. Protein product: CASSREVGGYTF.

The CDR3, as DNA: TGTGCCATCAGTGGTAGCGGGAGAATCAACACCGGGGAGCTGTTTTTT. This codes for CAISGSGRINTGELFF. The chain employs TRBV10-3 and TRBJ2-2; 9 nucleotides align to TRBD2. Germline CDR1 is ENHRY and CDR2 is SYGVKD. CDR3 length: 16 amino acids. The V segment lost 4 bases and the J segment 2 bases; nucleotides outside the gene matches: 5.

This clonotype has more than one count but fewer than ten. The V gene is TRBV2, the J gene TRBJ2-7; TRBD2 agrees at 7 bases. Looked up from germline, CDR1 is SNHLY and CDR2 is FYNNEI. The CDR3 spans 15 residues. V shed 5 bases and J 0 bases; nucleotides not matched to a gene: 7. The CDR3 reads CASSMSGTSSYEQYF. The DNA for the CDR3 is TGTGCCAGCAGTATGAGCGGGACCAGCTCCTACGAGCAGTACTTC.

The J gene is TRBJ1-2, the V gene TRBV6-5; TRBD1 might be the D (6 bases). Germline V CDR1 and CDR2: MNHEY, SVGAGI. The CDR3 has 15 residues. V lost 6 bases and J lost 2, with 16 bases in between. The CDR3 reads CASRAPQTGNYGYTF. The DNA for the CDR3 is TGTGCCAGCAGGGCCCCCCAAACAGGGAACTATGGCTACACCTTC.

V is TRBV20-1 and J is TRBJ1-2, with 9 positions matching TRBD1. The CDR3 contains 14 residues. The junction had 5 bases not matched to a gene; V was cut back by 1 base and J by 5 bases. Germline V CDR1 and CDR2: DFQATT, SNEGSKA (reference sequence). In DNA, the CDR3 is TGCAGTGCTAGAGCGACTGGGACAGGGTATGGCTACACCTTC. It specifies CSARATGTGYGYTF.

This clonotype was observed many times. This chain uses TRBV3-1 with TRBJ2-3; tentatively, D is TRBD2 (6 bases). V lost 4 bases, J lost 0 bases, and 8 bases lay in between. This CDR3 is built from 14 residues. Per germline, CDR1 LGHDT and CDR2 YNNKEL (reference sequence). CDR3 DNA sequence: TGTGCCAGCAGCCGCAGCGGGAGCACAGATACGCAGTATTTT. The encoded protein is CASSRSGSTDTQYF.

This clonotype was seen a few times. V gene TRBV11-2 combines with J gene TRBJ2-7, with D uncertain. Germline values: CDR1 SGHAT, CDR2 FQNNGV. The CDR3 is 16 residues long. Trimming cost V 1 base and J 3 bases, with 16 bases left between them. The CDR3 protein is CASSLAHLSRNYEQYF. The CDR3 DNA reads as TGTGCCAGCAGCTTAGCCCACCTTTCTAGAAACTACGAGCAGTACTTC. The variable domain in full, completed from reference TRBV11-2 and TRBJ2-7, reads EAGVAQSPRYKIIEKRQSVAFWCNPISGHATLYWYQQILGQGPKLLIQFQNNGVVDDSQLPKDRFSAERLKGVDSTLKIQPAKLEDSAVYLCASSLAHLSRNYEQYFGPGTRLTVT.

This clonotype was found a few times. The genes are TRBV2 and TRBJ2-3; 14 bases line up with TRBD2. Germline V gene data show CDR1 as SNHLY and CDR2 as FYNNEI. This CDR3 region has 16 residues. J lost 5 bases, V lost 5 bases, and 6 bases had no gene match. DNA of the CDR3: TGTGCCAGCAGTTTCGAGACTAGCGGGAGGGAAGATACGCAGTATTTT. This encodes CASSFETSGREDTQYF.

The V call is TRBV11-3, the J call TRBJ2-1; TRBD1 is a possible D gene (5 bases). This CDR3 is built from 13 residues. V was pared by 2 bases and J by 8 bases, with 10 bases between. CDR1 and CDR2 (germline): SGHNT, YENEEA. This CDR3 reads CASSLQGPDEQFF. CDR3 sequence (DNA): TGTGCCAGCAGCTTACAGGGCCCCGATGAGCAGTTCTTC.

In its sample, this clonotype was seen many times. This sequence joins TRBV20-1 and TRBJ2-7; D not certain. Germline CDR1 is DFQATT and CDR2 is SNEGSKA (reference sequence). V lost 3 bases to trimming and J lost 1 base, with 7 bases between them. This CDR3 contains 12 residues. The CDR3 sequence: CSASRSSYEQYF. The CDR3 bases are TGCAGTGCTAGCAGGTCTTCCTACGAGCAGTACTTC.

CDR3 in amino acids: CAISDLAGDEQYV. In DNA, the CDR3 is TGTGCCATCAGTGATCTAGCGGGCGACGAGCAGTACGTC. The rearrangement uses TRBV10-3 and TRBJ2-7; 8 nucleotides agree with TRBD2. This CDR3 is 13 amino acids long. Germline V gene lookup returns CDR1 ENHRY and CDR2 SYGVKD. V lost 3 bases to trimming and J lost 5 bases; unmatched junction nucleotides: 3.

J is TRBJ1-6 and V is TRBV12-3 or TRBV12-4, with D maybe TRBD1 (5 bases). This CDR3 comprises 14 residues. V lost 5 bases to trimming and J lost 7 bases, with 12 bases between them. The CDR3 nucleotides read TGTGCCAGCAGTCGCCGGGACTCCAATTCACCCCTCCACTTT. Translating it yields CASSRRDSNSPLHF.

This clonotype was found a few times. This chain connects TRBV5-8 to TRBJ2-1, with unresolved D. This CDR3 is built from 15 residues. V was cut by 4 bases and J by 0 bases, with 11 bases left in between. Germline loops: CDR1 SGHTS, CDR2 YDEGEE. The CDR3 nucleotides read TGTGCCAGCAGCCCTAACCTCCTCTCCTACAATGAGCAGTTCTTC. It is translated as CASSPNLLSYNEQFF. The variable domain in full, with the rest retrieved from reference TRBV5-8 and TRBJ2-1, is EAGVTQSPTHLIKTRGQQATLRCSPISGHTSVYWYQQALGLGLQFLLWYDEGEERNRGNFPPRFSGRQFPNYSSELNVNALELEDSALYLCASSPNLLSYNEQFFGPGTRLTVL.

This clonotype was recorded many times. This chain joins TRBV5-1 and TRBJ2-3, with D maybe TRBD2 (6 bases). The CDR3 is 13 amino acids. The V gene's germline CDR1 is SGHRS and CDR2 YFSETQ. The V gene lost 2 bases and the J gene lost 6 bases, with 10 bases spanning the gap. Here the CDR3 reads CASSFGLADTQYF. CDR3 DNA sequence: TGCGCCAGCAGCTTTGGCCTAGCGGATACGCAGTATTTT.

This clonotype was detected a few times. The chain couples TRBV20-1 to TRBJ2-1, with D possibly being TRBD2 (5 bases). Germline assignment: CDR1 DFQATT and CDR2 SNEGSKA (reference sequence). This CDR3 is 12 amino acids long. Here the CDR3 reads CSRGSSYNEQFF. The CDR3 DNA reads as TGCAGCCGGGGTAGTTCTTACAATGAGCAGTTCTTC.

Ten or more counts support this clonotype. This chain joins TRBV5-1 and TRBJ1-1; no clear D gene. The CDR3 is made up of 13 amino acids. CDR1 SGHRS and CDR2 YFSETQ come from the germline V gene. V was trimmed by 0 bases and J by 11 bases, leaving 14 bases between them. The CDR3 DNA sequence: TGCGCCAGCAGCTTGGAGACCCCCGTAGACGCTTTCTTT. Protein product: CASSLETPVDAFF.

This clonotype showed up just a few times. This chain uses TRBV6-1 with TRBJ2-1, with D possibly matching TRBD1 (5 bases). The CDR3 runs 15 residues. Trimming removed 1 base at V and 2 bases at J, with 9 bases between. CDR1 MNHNS and CDR2 SASEGT come from the germline V gene. The CDR3 sequence: CASSEGLGPYNEQFF. The CDR3 nucleotides are TGTGCCAGCAGTGAAGGTCTGGGGCCCTACAATGAGCAGTTCTTC.

This clonotype has only a few counts. A much larger clone lies one base from this, so it may be a read error. V and J are TRBV12-3 or TRBV12-4 and TRBJ2-7, with 16 nucleotides matching TRBD2. CDR3 size: 18 residues. This CDR3 reads CTSSWGLAGGTRRNEQYF. The CDR3 DNA is TGTACCAGCAGCTGGGGACTAGCGGGAGGGACCCGGCGAAACGAGCAGTACTTC.